This T cell receptor beta chain was captured in a study of T cells in Graves' hyperthyroidism and ophthalmopathy. The length of the CDR3 is 16 residues. The germline CDR1 and CDR2 sequences are MRHNA and SNTAGT. Unmatched junction bases numbered 10, after V lost 4 bases and J lost 9 bases. Using RNA transcripts as the source, TCR beta CDR3 regions were amplified. The HTBI primer set served for first-round RT-PCR of the TCR CDR3. A single record per CDR3 protein comes from TCRdb applying MiXCR to the multiplex PCR reads. The sample comprises more than 450,000 distinct CDR3 sequences, 11% to 15% of which are singletons, and over 11% rests with the top ten. Graves' hyperthyroidism was deemed stable given no ophthalmopathy progression within 18 months. This clonotype has a handful of counts.

Source material: blood. The source of this sequence is a woman between 40 and 50 years old with Graves' hyperthyroidism. The chain is built from TRBV6-4 and TRBJ1-6, with 9 bases matching TRBD1. CDR3 DNA sequence: TGTGCCAGCAGTGCACAGGGGGCCGGTGCGCTTTCACCCCTCCACTTT. It codes for CASSAQGAGALSPLHF.